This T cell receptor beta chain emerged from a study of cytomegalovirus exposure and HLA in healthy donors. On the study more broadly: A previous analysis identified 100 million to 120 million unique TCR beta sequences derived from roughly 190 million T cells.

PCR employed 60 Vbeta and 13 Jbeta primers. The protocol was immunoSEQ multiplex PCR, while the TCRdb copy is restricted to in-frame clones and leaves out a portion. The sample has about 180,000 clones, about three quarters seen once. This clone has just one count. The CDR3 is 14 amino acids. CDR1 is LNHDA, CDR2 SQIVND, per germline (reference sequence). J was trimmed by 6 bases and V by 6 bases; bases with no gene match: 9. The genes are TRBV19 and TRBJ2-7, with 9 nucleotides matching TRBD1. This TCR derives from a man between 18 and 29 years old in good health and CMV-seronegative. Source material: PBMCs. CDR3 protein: CASSPGTGKGEQYF. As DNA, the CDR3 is TGTGCCAGTAGCCCTGGGACAGGGAAAGGCGAGCAGTACTTC.